This T cell receptor (beta chain) was identified during a study of blood T cell repertoires in COVID-19. For the study at large: Researchers got acute and convalescent COVID-19 samples from the United States, Italy and Spain. The cDNA or gDNA used as material had been derived from T cells, B-cell-depleted T cells, or PBMCs.

Repertoires were generated with immunoSEQ multiplex PCR, while TCRdb's copy carries only in-frame clones and drops some. The sample yields around 220,000 clones, 65% to 85% seen once. Germline lookup yields CDR1 LNHDA and CDR2 SQIVND (reference sequence). V trimming: 6 bases; J trimming: 10 bases; junction bases outside the gene matches: 5. CDR3 length: 12 residues. The sequence was collected from a woman of 80 years or more with acute or convalescent COVID-19. Sequencing used peripheral blood. The chain carries TRBV19 and TRBJ1-1, with 10 nucleotides matching TRBD1. CDR3 region: CASRGDRGRAFF. CDR3 in DNA: TGTGCCAGTAGGGGGGACAGGGGTAGAGCTTTCTTT.